What follows are 21 T cell receptor beta chains derived from one specimen sequenced in a study of early T cells in non-severe SARS-CoV-2 infection. In TCRdb, the 5' RACE reads were re-called with MiXCR into one record per CDR3 protein. There are approximately 28,000 distinct CDR3 sequences in the sample; roughly 5.3% occur only once, and 3% to 4.5% lies in the top ten. What was sequenced was whole blood. The origin of the receptors is an adult who was a healthcare worker with PCR-confirmed SARS-CoV-2 infection or an uninfected control (not recorded which).

The rearrangement links TRBV7-9 to TRBJ1-1; weak D call: TRBD1 (6 bases). CDR3 length equals 15 residues. Deletions cut 8 bases from V and 2 bases from J, with 18 bases between. Germline lookup yields CDR1 SEHNR and CDR2 FQNEAQ (reference sequence). The CDR3: CASGNRTEFNTEAFF. DNA for the CDR3: TGTGCCAGCGGGAATAGGACAGAGTTCAACACTGAAGCTTTCTTT.

This clonotype was seen ten or more times. This chain connects TRBV12-3 or TRBV12-4 to TRBJ2-3, with 11 nucleotides matching TRBD2. V was clipped by 5 bases and J by 6 bases; unmatched bases: 10. This CDR3 comprises 16 residues. In nucleotides, the CDR3 is TGTGCCAGCAGTCCCACTAGCGGGAGTACGGGGGATACGCAGTATTTT. It translates to CASSPTSGSTGDTQYF.

As DNA, the CDR3 is TGTGCCAGCAGTTTTGTTGAGAACACCGGGGAGCTGTTTTTT. Translating gives CASSFVENTGELFF. The J gene is TRBJ2-2, the V gene TRBV27; D remains unclear. This CDR3 region has 14 residues. CDR1 and CDR2 (germline): MNHEY, SMNVEV (reference sequence). The V end lost 3 bases, the J end lost 1 base, and 6 bases lay between the germline ends.

This clonotype was counted a few times. One junction end disagrees with the germline gene, perhaps due to a read error. This rearrangement joins TRBV5-1 to TRBJ2-3; TRBD2 is a possible D gene (7 bases). Looked up from germline, CDR1 is SGHRS and CDR2 is YFSETQ. The CDR3 extends over 15 amino acids. CDR3: CASSSGGPSTDTKYF. In DNA, the CDR3 is TGCGCCAGCAGCTCCGGGGGGCCGAGCACAGATACGAAGTATTTT. The full variable domain, with the rest looked up from reference TRBV5-1 and TRBJ2-3, is KAGVTQTPRYLIKTRGQQVTLSCSPISGHRSVSWYQQTPGQGLQFLFEYFSETQRNKGNFPGRFSGRQFSNSRSEMNVSTLELGDSALYLCASSSGGPSTDTKYFGPGTRLTVL.

This clonotype appeared many times. V gene TRBV7-6 combines with J gene TRBJ2-7; TRBD2 matches 7 bases. The CDR3 totals 16 residues. Germline V gene data show CDR1 as SGHVS and CDR2 as FNYEAQ. With V trimmed by 4 bases and J by 6 bases, 15 bases remained unmatched. CDR3 sequence (DNA): TGTGCCAGCAGCTCCTCCCCGACTAGCAGTTTGGCCGAGCAGTACTTC. Translated: CASSSSPTSSLAEQYF.

This clonotype was recorded at least ten times. The CDR3 loop reads CASSRDSYEQYF. CDR3 nucleotide sequence: TGTGCCAGCAGCCGTGACTCCTACGAGCAGTACTTC. V gene TRBV13 combines with J gene TRBJ2-7; D not certain. From germline, CDR1 is PRHDT and CDR2 FYEKMQ (reference sequence). CDR3 length equals 12 residues. Trimming took off 5 bases at V and 0 bases at J, with 5 bases between the two ends.

This clonotype was observed at least ten times. The chain combines TRBV23-1 with TRBJ1-3; D possibly corresponds to TRBD1 (6 bases). TRBV23-1 is flagged as an ORF with uncertain function. This CDR3 region has 16 residues. V lost 2 bases and J lost 6, with 17 bases in between. As DNA, the CDR3 is TGCGCCAGCAGTCAAAACAGGGTTGGGTCGGAAAACACCATATATTTT. This codes for CASSQNRVGSENTIYF.

This clonotype was counted between two and nine times. The chain uses TRBV12-5 and TRBJ2-7, with D perhaps matching TRBD1 (6 bases). Germline lookup yields CDR1 LGHNT and CDR2 FRNRAP. Trimming cost V 2 bases and J 2 bases, with 7 bases left between them. This CDR3 has 13 residues. The CDR3 sequence is CASGLTGPYEQYF. The CDR3 nucleotides read TGTGCTAGTGGTTTGACAGGGCCCTACGAGCAGTACTTC. Full variable domain (remainder filled in from reference TRBV12-5 and TRBJ2-7): DARVTQTPRHKVTEMGQEVTMRCQPILGHNTVFWYRQTMMQGLELLAYFRNRAPLDDSGMPKDRFSAEMPDATLATLKIQPSEPRDSAVYFCASGLTGPYEQYFGPGTRLTVT.

This CDR3 reads CAISDPLGTDTQYF. The CDR3 coding sequence is TGTGCCATCAGTGACCCCTTGGGAACAGATACGCAGTATTTT. This chain connects TRBV10-3 to TRBJ2-3; no clear D. The V end lost 3 bases, the J end lost 3 bases, and 10 bases lay between the germline ends. CDR3 length: 14 residues. Per the germline V gene, CDR1 is ENHRY and CDR2 is SYGVKD.

This clonotype was counted between two and nine times. V gene TRBV5-1 combines with J gene TRBJ2-3; the D call may be TRBD1 or TRBD2 (5 bases each). The germline V gene encodes CDR1 SGHRS and CDR2 YFSETQ. Deletions cut 0 bases from V and 0 bases from J, with 14 bases between. The CDR3 totals 17 residues. CDR3: CASSLERGPASTDTQYF. The CDR3 DNA reads TGCGCCAGCAGCTTGGAACGGGGCCCTGCTAGCACAGATACGCAGTATTTT.

This clonotype is medium-sized. The chain employs TRBV7-6 and TRBJ1-5; the D is unclear. This CDR3 contains 13 residues. Germline values: CDR1 SGHVS, CDR2 FNYEAQ. Trimming took off 5 bases at V and 5 bases at J, with 10 bases between the two ends. The CDR3 protein is CASSPHEHQPQHF. The CDR3 DNA follows: TGTGCCAGCAGCCCACACGAGCATCAGCCCCAGCATTTT.

This clonotype showed up just a few times. This rearrangement joins TRBV6-5 to TRBJ1-1; the D gene is possibly TRBD1 (6 bases). Trimming left V 5 bases short and J 4 bases short, with 17 bases between. The CDR3 loop spans 15 amino acids. Germline V lookup: CDR1 MNHEY, CDR2 SVGAGI. Written as DNA, the CDR3 is TGTGCCAGCAGTCGGGGGCAGGGTAGGTTCACTGAAGCTTTCTTT. Its translation is CASSRGQGRFTEAFF.

The table lists this clonotype with a few counts. J is TRBJ2-3 and V is TRBV20-1; D possibly uses TRBD1 or TRBD2 (5 bases each). Between the trimmed V and J ends, which lost 5 bases and 9 bases, there was a span of 12 bases. CDR1 and CDR2 from the germline V gene are DFQATT and SNEGSKA (reference sequence). This CDR3 has 11 residues. The CDR3 DNA is TGCAGTGCTGGGACGGGTCCAACGCAGTATTTT. This gives the protein CSAGTGPTQYF.

This clonotype has just a few counts. The chain carries TRBV6-6 and TRBJ2-1; 9 bases are shared with TRBD1. After removal of 4 bases from V and 5 bases from J, the junction contained 6 bases not matched to a gene. Germline values: CDR1 MNHNY, CDR2 SVGAGI (reference sequence). There are 15 residues in the CDR3. The CDR3 bases are TGTGCCAGCAGTTCCCGGGACAGGGTAAACAATGAGCAGTTCTTC. The encoded protein is CASSSRDRVNNEQFF.

This clonotype was detected ten times or more. This chain connects TRBV6-5 to TRBJ2-3; 8 bases map to TRBD2. This CDR3 has 14 residues. The germline gives CDR1 MNHEY, CDR2 SVGAGI. Losses at the gene ends were 7 bases for V and 1 base for J; bases not matched to a gene: 4. The CDR3 sequence: CASTGAGGTDTQYF. As DNA, the CDR3 is TGTGCCAGCACGGGAGCGGGGGGCACAGATACGCAGTATTTT.

This sequence joins TRBV10-3 and TRBJ2-7, with TRBD2 as a possible D gene (7 bases). The CDR3 contains 14 residues. With 3 bases removed from V and 3 bases from J, the gap between germline ends came to 12 bases. CDR1 is ENHRY and CDR2 is SYGVKD in the germline V gene. CDR3 in amino acids: CAISDGGADYEQYF. In DNA, the CDR3 is TGTGCCATCAGTGATGGGGGGGCGGACTACGAGCAGTACTTC.

Within the sample, this clonotype is medium-sized. The chain has TRBV18 and TRBJ1-1; 8 nucleotides line up with TRBD1. There are 14 residues in the CDR3. The J segment lost 2 bases and the V segment lost 5 bases, leaving 4 bases of the junction unmatched. Germline V CDR1 and CDR2: KGHSH, LQKENI. The CDR3 DNA reads as TGTGCCAGCTCAGCTGGACAGGGTAACACTGAAGCTTTCTTT. Protein product: CASSAGQGNTEAFF.

The V call is TRBV18, the J call TRBJ1-3; 7 nucleotides match TRBD1. The CDR3 totals 15 residues. With V trimmed by 3 bases and J by 3 bases, 5 bases remained unmatched. Germline CDR1 is KGHSH and CDR2 is LQKENI. CDR3 sequence: CASSPNRGLGNTIYF. The CDR3 DNA sequence: TGTGCCAGCTCACCCAACAGGGGACTTGGAAACACCATATATTTT.

This chain connects TRBV7-8 to TRBJ1-1, with TRBD1 matching over 11 bases. CDR1 is SGHVS and CDR2 is FQNEAQ in the germline V gene. V gave up 5 bases and J gave up 11 bases; unmatched junction bases: 7. This CDR3 contains 13 residues. The CDR3 DNA sequence: TGTGCCAGCAGCAATGGACAGGGGGCGGATGCTTTCTTT. This sequence encodes CASSNGQGADAFF.

This clonotype was detected a few times. The chain couples TRBV3-1 to TRBJ2-2; 10 nucleotides line up with TRBD1. J lost 7 bases, V lost 9 bases, and 17 bases had no gene match. The CDR3 covers 17 residues. The germline V gene encodes CDR1 LGHDT and CDR2 YNNKEL (reference sequence). The CDR3 region is CASGPPAPGQGFGELFF. The CDR3 bases are TGTGCCAGTGGCCCCCCAGCCCCGGGACAGGGGTTCGGGGAGCTGTTTTTT.

This clonotype came up many times. The chain uses TRBV9 and TRBJ2-7, with 9 bases matching TRBD1. Germline CDR1 is SGDLS and CDR2 is YYNGEE. There are 15 residues in the CDR3. With V trimmed by 0 bases and J by 2 bases, 3 bases remained unmatched. The DNA of the CDR3 is TGTGCCAGCAGCGTAGAGGGACAGGGCACCTACGAGCAGTACTTC. Translation: CASSVEGQGTYEQYF.